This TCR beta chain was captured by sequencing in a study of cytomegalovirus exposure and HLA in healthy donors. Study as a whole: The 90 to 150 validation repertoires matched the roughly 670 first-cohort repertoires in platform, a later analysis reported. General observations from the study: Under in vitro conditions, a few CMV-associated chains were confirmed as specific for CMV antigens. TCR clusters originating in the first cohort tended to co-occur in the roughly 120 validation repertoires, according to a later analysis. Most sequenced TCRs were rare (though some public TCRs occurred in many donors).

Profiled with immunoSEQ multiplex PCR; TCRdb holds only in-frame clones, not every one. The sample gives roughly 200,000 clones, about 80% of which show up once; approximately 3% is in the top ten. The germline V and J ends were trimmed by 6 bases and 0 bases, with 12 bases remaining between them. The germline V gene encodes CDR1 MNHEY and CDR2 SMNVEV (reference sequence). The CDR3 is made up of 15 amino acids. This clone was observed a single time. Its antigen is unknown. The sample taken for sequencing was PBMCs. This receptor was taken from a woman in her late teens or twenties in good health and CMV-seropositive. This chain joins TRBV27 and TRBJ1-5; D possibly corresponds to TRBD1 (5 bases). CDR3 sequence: CASSPDRYSNQPQHF. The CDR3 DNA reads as TGTGCCAGCAGCCCCGACAGATATAGCAATCAGCCCCAGCATTTT.